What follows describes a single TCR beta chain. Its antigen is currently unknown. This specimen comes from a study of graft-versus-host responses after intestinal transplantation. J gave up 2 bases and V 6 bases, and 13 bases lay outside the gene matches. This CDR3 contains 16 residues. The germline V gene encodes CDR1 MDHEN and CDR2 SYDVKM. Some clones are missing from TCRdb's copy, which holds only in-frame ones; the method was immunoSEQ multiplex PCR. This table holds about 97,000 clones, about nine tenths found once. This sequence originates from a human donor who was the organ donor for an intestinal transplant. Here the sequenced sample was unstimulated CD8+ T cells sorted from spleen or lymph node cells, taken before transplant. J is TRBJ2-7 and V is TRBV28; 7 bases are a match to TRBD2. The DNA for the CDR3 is TGTGCCAGCAGAACCCCACTAACTAGCGCCACCTACGAGCAGTACTTC. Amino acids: CASRTPLTSATYEQYF.